The 2 T cell receptor beta chains below come from one sample, sequenced in a study of T cells after posttransplantation cyclophosphamide. Measured with immunoSEQ multiplex PCR; TCRdb has only the in-frame clones, and not every one. This table has 15,000 to 20,000 clones, roughly 85% appearing once. Sampled 1 year posttransplant, controls received myeloablative marrow transplants, methotrexate and a calcineurin inhibitor. Source: PBMCs, taken after allogeneic stem cell transplant with calcineurin inhibitor and methotrexate. All receptors come from a female patient younger than 35 who received an allogeneic stem cell transplant from an unrelated donor, was CMV-positive, and had acute and chronic GVHD. Part of the T cells may come from the graft donor.

The V gene is TRBV9, the J gene TRBJ2-1, with TRBD2 matching over 7 bases. Germline-derived CDR1 and CDR2 are SGDLS and YYNGEE. The CDR3 contains 14 residues. With 2 bases clipped from V and 8 bases from J, the junction kept 7 bases outside the gene matches. CDR3 in DNA: TGTGCCAGCAGCGTTAGGCGGGAGCGGGATGAGCAGTTCTTC. Amino acid sequence: CASSVRRERDEQFF.

The chain links TRBV10-3 to TRBJ2-2; TRBD2 matches at 7 bases. This CDR3 has 16 residues. Germline V gene data show CDR1 as ENHRY and CDR2 as SYGVKD. V lost 3 bases, J lost 2 bases, and 6 bases stayed unmatched. The CDR3 loop is CAISDGLAENTGELFF. In nucleotides, the CDR3 is TGTGCCATCAGTGACGGGCTAGCGGAAAACACCGGGGAGCTGTTTTTT.